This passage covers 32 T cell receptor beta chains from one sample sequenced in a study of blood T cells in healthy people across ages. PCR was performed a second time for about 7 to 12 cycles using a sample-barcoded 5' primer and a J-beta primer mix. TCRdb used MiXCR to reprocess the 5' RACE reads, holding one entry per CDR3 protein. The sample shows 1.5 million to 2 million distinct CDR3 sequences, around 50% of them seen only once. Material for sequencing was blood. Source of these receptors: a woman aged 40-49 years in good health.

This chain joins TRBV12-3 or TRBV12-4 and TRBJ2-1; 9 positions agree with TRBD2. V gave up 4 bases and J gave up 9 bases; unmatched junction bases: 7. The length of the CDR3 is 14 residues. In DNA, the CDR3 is TGTGCCAGCAGTTCGGGGACTAGCACGCCTGAGCAGTTCTTC. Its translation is CASSSGTSTPEQFF.

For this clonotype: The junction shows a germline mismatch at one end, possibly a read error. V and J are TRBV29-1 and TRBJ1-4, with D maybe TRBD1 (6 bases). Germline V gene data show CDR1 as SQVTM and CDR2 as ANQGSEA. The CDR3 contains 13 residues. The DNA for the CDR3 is TGCAGTGTTGAGAGGGGGGATGAGGAAAAACTGTTTTTT. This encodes CSVERGDEEKLFF. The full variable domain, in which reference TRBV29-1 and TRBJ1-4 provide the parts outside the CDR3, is SAVISQKPSRDICQRGTSLTIQCQVDSQVTMMFWYRQQPGQSLTLIATANQGSEATYESGFVIDKFPISRPNLTFSTLTVSNMSPEDSSIYLCSVERGDEEKLFFGSGTQLSVL.

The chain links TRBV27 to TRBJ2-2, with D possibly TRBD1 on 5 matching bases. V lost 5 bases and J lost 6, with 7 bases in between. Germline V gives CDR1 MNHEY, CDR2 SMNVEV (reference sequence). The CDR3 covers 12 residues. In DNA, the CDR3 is TGTGCCAGCAGTCTACAGGCCGGGGAGCTGTTTTTT. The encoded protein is CASSLQAGELFF.

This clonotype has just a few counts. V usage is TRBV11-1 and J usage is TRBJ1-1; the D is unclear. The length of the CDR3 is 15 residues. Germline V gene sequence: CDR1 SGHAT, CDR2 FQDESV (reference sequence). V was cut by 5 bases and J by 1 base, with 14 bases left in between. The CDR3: CASSHPSASNTEAFF. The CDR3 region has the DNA TGTGCCAGCAGCCATCCCAGCGCATCGAACACTGAAGCTTTCTTT. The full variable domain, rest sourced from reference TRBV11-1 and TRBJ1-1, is EAEVAQSPRYKITEKSQAVAFWCDPISGHATLYWYRQILGQGPELLVQFQDESVVDDSQLPKDRFSAERLKGVDSTLKIQPAELGDSAMYLCASSHPSASNTEAFFGQGTRLTVV.

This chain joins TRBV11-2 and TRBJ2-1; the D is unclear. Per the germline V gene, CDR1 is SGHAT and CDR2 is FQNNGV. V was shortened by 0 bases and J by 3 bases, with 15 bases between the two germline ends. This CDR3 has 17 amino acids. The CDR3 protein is CASSLDGFGRYYNEQFF. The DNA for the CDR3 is TGTGCCAGCAGCTTAGATGGTTTTGGCAGGTACTACAATGAGCAGTTCTTC.

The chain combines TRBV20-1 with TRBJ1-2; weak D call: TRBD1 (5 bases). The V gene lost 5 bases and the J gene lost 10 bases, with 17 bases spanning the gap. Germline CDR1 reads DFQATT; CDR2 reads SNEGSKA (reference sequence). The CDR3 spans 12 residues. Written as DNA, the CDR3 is TGCAGTGCTGAATCCGGGACCGCTGTCTACACCTTC. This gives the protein CSAESGTAVYTF.

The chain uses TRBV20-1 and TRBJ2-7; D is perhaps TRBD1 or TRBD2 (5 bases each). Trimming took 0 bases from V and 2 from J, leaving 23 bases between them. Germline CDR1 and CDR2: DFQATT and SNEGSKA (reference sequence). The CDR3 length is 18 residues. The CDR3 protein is CSARDQGVGILEAYEQYF. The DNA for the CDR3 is TGCAGTGCTAGAGATCAAGGGGTTGGAATACTGGAGGCCTACGAGCAGTACTTC.

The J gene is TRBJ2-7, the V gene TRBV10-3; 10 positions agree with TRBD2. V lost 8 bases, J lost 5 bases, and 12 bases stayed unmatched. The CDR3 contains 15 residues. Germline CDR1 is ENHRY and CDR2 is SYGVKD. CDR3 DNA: TGTGCCATCCGGCGAAATAGCGGGGGGCAGGACGAGCAGTACTTC. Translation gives CAIRRNSGGQDEQYF.

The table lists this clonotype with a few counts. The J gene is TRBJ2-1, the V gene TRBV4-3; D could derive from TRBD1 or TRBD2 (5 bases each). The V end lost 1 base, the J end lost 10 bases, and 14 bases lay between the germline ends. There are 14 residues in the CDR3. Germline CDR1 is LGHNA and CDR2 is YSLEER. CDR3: CASSQAGGGEEQFF. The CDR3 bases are TGCGCCAGCAGCCAAGCGGGTGGGGGTGAGGAGCAGTTCTTC.

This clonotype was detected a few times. The CDR3 coding sequence is TGTGCCAGCAGCTTCTACCGGGCCCCGGCGGGCAATGAGCAGTTCTTC. Amino acids: CASSFYRAPAGNEQFF. The chain has TRBV7-8 and TRBJ2-1; maybe TRBD2 (5 bases). CDR3 length equals 16 residues. Per the germline V gene, CDR1 is SGHVS and CDR2 is FQNEAQ. The germline V and J ends were trimmed by 3 bases and 6 bases, with 18 bases remaining between them.

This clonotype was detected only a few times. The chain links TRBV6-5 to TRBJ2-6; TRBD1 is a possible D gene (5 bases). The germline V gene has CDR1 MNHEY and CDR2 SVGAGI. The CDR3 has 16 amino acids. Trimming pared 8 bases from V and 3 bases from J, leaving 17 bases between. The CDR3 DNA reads TGTGCCAGCCTAAAGGGGTTTACTTTTGGGGCCAACGTCCTGACTTTC. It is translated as CASLKGFTFGANVLTF.

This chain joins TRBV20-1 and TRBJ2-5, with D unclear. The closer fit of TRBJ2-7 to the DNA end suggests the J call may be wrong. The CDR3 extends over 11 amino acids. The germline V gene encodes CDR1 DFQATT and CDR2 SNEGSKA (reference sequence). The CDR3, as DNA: TGCAGTGCTGGCTTGAGAGACGAGCAGTACTTC. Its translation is CSAGLRDEQYF.

The CDR3 reads CASSPATGYNEQFF. In DNA form, the CDR3 reads TGTGCCAGCAGCCCTGCCACAGGGTACAATGAGCAGTTCTTC. The V call is TRBV7-2, the J call TRBJ2-1, with D maybe TRBD1 (6 bases). The CDR3 length is 14 residues. The V end lost 5 bases, the J end lost 4 bases, and 12 bases lay between the germline ends. Germline V gives CDR1 SGHTA, CDR2 FQGNSA.

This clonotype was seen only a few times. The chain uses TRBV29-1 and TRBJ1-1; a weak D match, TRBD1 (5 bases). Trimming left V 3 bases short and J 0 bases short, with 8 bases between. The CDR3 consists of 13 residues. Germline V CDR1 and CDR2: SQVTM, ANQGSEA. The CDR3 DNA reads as TGCAGCGTTGAGCAGGGCGTGAACACTGAAGCTTTCTTT. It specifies CSVEQGVNTEAFF. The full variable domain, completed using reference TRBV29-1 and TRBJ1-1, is SAVISQKPSRDICQRGTSLTIQCQVDSQVTMMFWYRQQPGQSLTLIATANQGSEATYESGFVIDKFPISRPNLTFSTLTVSNMSPEDSSIYLCSVEQGVNTEAFFGQGTRLTVV.

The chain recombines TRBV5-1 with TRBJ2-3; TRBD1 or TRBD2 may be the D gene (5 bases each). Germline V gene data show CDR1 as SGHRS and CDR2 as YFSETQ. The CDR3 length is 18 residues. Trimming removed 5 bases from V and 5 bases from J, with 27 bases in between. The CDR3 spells CASSSEISPGTTIDTQYF. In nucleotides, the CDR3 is TGCGCCAGCAGTTCTGAAATTTCCCCCGGGACGACAATAGATACGCAGTATTTT.

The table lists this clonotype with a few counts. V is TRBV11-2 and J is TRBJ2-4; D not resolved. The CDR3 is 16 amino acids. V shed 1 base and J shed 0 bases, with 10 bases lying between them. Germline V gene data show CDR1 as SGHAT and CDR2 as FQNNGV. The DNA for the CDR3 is TGTGCCAGCAGCTTAGGCACAGACCTAGCCAAAAACATTCAGTACTTC. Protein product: CASSLGTDLAKNIQYF.

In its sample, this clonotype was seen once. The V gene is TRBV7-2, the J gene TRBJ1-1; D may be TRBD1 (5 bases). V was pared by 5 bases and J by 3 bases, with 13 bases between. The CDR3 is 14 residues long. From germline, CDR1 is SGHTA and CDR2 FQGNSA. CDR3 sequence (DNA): TGTGCCAGCAGCGCCGGGGCCGGGGACACTGAAGCTTTCTTT. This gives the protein CASSAGAGDTEAFF.

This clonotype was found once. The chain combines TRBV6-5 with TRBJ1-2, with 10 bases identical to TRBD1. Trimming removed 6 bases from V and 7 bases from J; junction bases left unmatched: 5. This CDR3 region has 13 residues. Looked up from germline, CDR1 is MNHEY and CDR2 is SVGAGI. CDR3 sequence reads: CASSRGQGVGYTF. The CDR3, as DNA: TGTGCCAGCAGCCGAGGACAGGGGGTTGGCTACACCTTC.

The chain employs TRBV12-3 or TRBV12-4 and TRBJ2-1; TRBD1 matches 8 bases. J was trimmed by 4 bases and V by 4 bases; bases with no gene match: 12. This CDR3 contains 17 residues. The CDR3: CASSSRRDRQFYNEQFF. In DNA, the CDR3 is TGTGCCAGCAGTTCTAGAAGGGACAGGCAATTTTACAATGAGCAGTTCTTC.

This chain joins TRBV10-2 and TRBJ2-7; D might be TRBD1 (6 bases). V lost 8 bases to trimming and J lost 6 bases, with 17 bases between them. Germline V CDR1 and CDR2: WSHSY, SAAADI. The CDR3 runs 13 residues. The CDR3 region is CASGEQGSGEQYF. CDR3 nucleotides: TGCGCCAGCGGGGAACAGGGCTCCGGCGAGCAGTACTTC.

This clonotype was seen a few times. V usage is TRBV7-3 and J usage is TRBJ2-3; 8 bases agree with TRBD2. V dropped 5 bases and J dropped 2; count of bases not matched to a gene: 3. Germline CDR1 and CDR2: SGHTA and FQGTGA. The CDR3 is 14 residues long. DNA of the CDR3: TGTGCCAGCAGCGTAGCGGGGAACACAGATACGCAGTATTTT. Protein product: CASSVAGNTDTQYF. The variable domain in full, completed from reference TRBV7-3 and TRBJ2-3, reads GAGVSQTPSNKVTEKGKYVELRCDPISGHTALYWYRQSLGQGPEFLIYFQGTGAADDSGLPNDRFFAVRPEGSVSTLKIQRTERGDSAVYLCASSVAGNTDTQYFGPGTRLTVL.

The CDR3 DNA reads TGCGCCAGCAGCCACGATGGACAGCCTGGCTACACCTTC. This gives the protein CASSHDGQPGYTF. The chain uses TRBV4-3 and TRBJ1-2, with D maybe TRBD1 (6 bases). This CDR3 is built from 13 residues. The V gene's germline CDR1 is LGHNA and CDR2 YSLEER. V dropped 3 bases and J dropped 7 bases, with 12 bases sitting between them.

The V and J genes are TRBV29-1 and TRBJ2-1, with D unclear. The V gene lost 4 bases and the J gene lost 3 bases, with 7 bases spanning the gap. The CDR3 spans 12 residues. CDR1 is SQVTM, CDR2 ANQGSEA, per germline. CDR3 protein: CSVGSRYNEQFF. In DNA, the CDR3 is TGCAGCGTTGGGTCGCGCTACAATGAGCAGTTCTTC.

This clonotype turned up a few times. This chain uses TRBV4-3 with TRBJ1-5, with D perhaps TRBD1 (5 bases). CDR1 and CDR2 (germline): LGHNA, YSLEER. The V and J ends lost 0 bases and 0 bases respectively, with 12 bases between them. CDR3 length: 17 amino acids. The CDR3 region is CASSQELGVYSNQPQHF. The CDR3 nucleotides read TGCGCCAGCAGCCAAGAATTGGGGGTGTATAGCAATCAGCCCCAGCATTTT.

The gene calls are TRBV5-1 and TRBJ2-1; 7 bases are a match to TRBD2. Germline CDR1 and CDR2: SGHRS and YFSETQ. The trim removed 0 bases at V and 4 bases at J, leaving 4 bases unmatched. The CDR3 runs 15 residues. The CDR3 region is CASSLGEGPYNEQFF. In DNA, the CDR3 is TGCGCCAGCAGCTTGGGGGAGGGACCATACAATGAGCAGTTCTTC.

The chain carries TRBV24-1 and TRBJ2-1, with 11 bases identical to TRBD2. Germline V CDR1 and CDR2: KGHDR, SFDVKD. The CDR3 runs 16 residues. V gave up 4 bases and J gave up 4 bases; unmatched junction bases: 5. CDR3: CATSDLAGGLYNEQFF. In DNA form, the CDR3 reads TGTGCCACCAGTGACCTAGCGGGGGGACTTTACAATGAGCAGTTCTTC.

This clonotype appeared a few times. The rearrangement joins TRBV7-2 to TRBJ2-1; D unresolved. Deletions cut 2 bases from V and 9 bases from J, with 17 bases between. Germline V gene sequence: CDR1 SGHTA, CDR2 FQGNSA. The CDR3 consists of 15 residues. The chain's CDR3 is CASSLRIFEFREQFF. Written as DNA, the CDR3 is TGTGCCAGCAGCTTAAGGATATTTGAGTTCCGTGAGCAGTTCTTC.

The chain's CDR3 is CSASGTSDLGEQYF. The CDR3 nucleotides are TGCAGTGCGTCCGGGACTAGCGACTTAGGCGAGCAGTACTTC. The chain couples TRBV20-1 to TRBJ2-7; 10 bases agree with TRBD2. CDR3 length: 14 amino acids. The V and J ends lost 6 bases and 6 bases, in that order; junction bases with no gene match: 11. Germline assignment: CDR1 DFQATT and CDR2 SNEGSKA (reference sequence).

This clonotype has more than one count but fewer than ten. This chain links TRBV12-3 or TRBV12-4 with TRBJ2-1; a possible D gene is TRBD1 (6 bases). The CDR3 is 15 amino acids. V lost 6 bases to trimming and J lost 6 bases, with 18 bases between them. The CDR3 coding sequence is TGTGCCAGCAGCAAGGGGTCCCAGGGGACCAATGAGCAGTTCTTC. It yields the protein CASSKGSQGTNEQFF.

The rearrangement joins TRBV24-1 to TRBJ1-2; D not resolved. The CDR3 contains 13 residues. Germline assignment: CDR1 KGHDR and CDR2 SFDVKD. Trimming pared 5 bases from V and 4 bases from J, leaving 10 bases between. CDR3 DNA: TGTGCCACCAGTGCGGGCGAGGTCTATGGCTACACCTTC. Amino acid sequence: CATSAGEVYGYTF.

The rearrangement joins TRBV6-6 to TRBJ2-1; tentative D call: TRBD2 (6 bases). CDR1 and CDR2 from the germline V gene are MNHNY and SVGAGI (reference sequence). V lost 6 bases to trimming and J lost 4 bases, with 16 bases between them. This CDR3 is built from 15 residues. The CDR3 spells CASRGKGGAYNEQFF. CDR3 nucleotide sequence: TGTGCCAGCAGAGGGAAAGGCGGGGCATACAATGAGCAGTTCTTC.

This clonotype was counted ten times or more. The CDR3 here is CAISERGARNEQFF. The CDR3, as DNA: TGTGCCATCAGTGAAAGAGGGGCGCGCAATGAGCAGTTCTTC. The genes are TRBV10-3 and TRBJ2-1; D may match TRBD1 or TRBD2 (5 bases each). The CDR3 has 14 amino acids. Trimming stripped 3 bases from V and 6 bases from J, with 12 bases between. Germline lookup yields CDR1 ENHRY and CDR2 SYGVKD.